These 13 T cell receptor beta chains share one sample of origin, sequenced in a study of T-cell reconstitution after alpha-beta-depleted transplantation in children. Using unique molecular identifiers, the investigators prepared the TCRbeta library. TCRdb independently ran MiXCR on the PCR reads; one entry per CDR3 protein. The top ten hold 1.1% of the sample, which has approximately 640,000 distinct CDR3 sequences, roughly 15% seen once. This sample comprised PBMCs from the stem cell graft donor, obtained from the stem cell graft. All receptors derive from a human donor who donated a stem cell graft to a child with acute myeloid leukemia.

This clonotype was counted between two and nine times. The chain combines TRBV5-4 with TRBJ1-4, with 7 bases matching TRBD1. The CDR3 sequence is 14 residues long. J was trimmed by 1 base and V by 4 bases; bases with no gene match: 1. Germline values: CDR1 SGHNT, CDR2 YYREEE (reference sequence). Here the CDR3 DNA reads TGTGCCAGCAGCAACAGGGGAACTAATGAAAAACTGTTTTTT. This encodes CASSNRGTNEKLFF.

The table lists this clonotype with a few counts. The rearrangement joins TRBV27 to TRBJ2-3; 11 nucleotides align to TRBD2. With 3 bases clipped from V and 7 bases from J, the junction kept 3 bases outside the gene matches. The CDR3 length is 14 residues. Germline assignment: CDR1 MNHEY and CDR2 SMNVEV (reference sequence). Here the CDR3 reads CASSFGTSGYTQYF. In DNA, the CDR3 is TGTGCCAGCAGTTTCGGGACTAGCGGATATACGCAGTATTTT.

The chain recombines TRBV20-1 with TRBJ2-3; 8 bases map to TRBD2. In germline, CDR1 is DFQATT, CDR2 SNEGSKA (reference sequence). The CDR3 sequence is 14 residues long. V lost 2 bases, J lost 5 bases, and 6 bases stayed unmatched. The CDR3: CSARSGGGLDTQYF. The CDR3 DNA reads TGCAGTGCTAGATCCGGGGGGGGGTTAGATACGCAGTATTTT.

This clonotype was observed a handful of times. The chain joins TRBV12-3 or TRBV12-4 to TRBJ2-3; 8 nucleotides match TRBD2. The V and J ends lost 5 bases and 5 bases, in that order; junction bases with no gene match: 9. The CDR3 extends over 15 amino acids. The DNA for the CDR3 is TGTGCCAGCAGTCCGGTCGGGAGCGGGGGAGATACGCAGTATTTT. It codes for CASSPVGSGGDTQYF.

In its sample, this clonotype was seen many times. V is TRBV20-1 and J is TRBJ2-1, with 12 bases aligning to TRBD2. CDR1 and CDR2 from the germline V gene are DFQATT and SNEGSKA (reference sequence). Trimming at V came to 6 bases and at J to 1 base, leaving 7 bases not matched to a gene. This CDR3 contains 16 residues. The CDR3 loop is CSARLAGERSYNEQFF. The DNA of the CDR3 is TGCAGTGCACGACTAGCGGGGGAGAGATCCTACAATGAGCAGTTCTTC.

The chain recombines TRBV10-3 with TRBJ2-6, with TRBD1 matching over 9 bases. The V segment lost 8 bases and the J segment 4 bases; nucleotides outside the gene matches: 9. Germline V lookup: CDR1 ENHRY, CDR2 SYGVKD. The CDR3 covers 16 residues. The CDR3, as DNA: TGTGCCATCCGGACAGGGGAAGGTGACGGGGCCAACGTCCTGACTTTC. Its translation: CAIRTGEGDGANVLTF.

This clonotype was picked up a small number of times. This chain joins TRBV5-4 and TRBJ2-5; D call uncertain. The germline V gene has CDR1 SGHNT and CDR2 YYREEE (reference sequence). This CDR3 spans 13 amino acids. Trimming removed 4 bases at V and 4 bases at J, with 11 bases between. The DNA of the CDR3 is TGTGCCAGCAGCCCCGGTCAGGTAGAGACCCAGTACTTC. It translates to CASSPGQVETQYF.

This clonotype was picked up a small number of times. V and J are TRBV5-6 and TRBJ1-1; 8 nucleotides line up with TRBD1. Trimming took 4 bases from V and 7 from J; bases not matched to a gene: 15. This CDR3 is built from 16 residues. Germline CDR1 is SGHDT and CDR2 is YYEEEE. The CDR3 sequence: CASSDRTGQWAREAFF. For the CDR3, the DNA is TGTGCCAGCAGCGACCGGACAGGGCAGTGGGCCCGTGAAGCTTTCTTT.

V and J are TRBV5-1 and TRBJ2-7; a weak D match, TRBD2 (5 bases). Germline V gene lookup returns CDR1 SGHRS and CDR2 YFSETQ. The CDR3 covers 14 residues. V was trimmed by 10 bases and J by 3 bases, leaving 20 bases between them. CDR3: CASSGRGINYEQYV. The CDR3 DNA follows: TGCGCCTCATCCGGACGAGGGATCAACTACGAGCAGTACGTC.

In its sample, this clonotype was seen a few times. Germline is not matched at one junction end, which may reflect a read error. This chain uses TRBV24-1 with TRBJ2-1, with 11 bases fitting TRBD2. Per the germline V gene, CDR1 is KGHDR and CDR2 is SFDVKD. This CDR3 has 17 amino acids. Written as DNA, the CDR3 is TGTGCCACCAGTGGCTCGACTAGCGGGGCCTTTTACAGTGAGCAGTTCTTC. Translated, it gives CATSGSTSGAFYSEQFF.

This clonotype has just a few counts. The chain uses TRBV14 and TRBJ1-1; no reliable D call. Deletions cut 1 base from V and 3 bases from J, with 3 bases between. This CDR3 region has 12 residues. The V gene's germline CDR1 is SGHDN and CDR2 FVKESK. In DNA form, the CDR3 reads TGTGCCAGCAGCCAAGCATACACTGAAGCTTTCTTT. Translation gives CASSQAYTEAFF.

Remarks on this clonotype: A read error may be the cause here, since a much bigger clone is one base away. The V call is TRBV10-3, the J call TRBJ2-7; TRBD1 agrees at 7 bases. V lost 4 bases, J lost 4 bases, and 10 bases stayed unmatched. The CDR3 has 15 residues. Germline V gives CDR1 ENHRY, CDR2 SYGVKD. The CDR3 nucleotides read TGTGCCATCAGTGCTACCGGGACAGCGGCATACGAGCAGTACTTC. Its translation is CAISATGTAAYEQYF.

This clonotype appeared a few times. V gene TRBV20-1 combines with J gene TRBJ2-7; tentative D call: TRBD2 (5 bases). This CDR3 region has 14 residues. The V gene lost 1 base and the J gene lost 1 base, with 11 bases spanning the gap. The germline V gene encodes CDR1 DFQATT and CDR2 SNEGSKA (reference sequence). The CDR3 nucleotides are TGCAGTGCTAGAGGGAGGTCAGCTTCCTACGAGCAGTACTTC. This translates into CSARGRSASYEQYF.